Listed here are 19 T cell receptor beta chains from one sample, sequenced in a study of OX40 agonist ivuxolimab in advanced cancers. Here immunoSEQ multiplex PCR was the method, and the copy in TCRdb shows in-frame clones only, minus some. Of about 86,000 clones listed, around nine tenths are singletons. The source material was CD4+ or CD8+ T cells sorted from blood, sampled in a trial of the OX40 agonist ivuxolimab. The receptor source for this set is an adult with an advanced solid tumor such as melanoma, head and neck, liver or kidney cancer.

The chain has TRBV7-2 and TRBJ2-2; TRBD1 matches at 9 bases. V was pared by 6 bases and J by 5 bases, with 13 bases of the junction left unmatched. The germline V gene has CDR1 SGHTA and CDR2 FQGNSA. This CDR3 region has 17 residues. The CDR3 DNA reads TGTGCCAGCAGATACAGGGGGGGACAGGGTTTAACCGGGGAGCTGTTTTTT. Amino acids: CASRYRGGQGLTGELFF.

The chain combines TRBV11-3 with TRBJ2-5, with D perhaps TRBD2 (6 bases). CDR3 length: 13 amino acids. Germline V gives CDR1 SGHNT, CDR2 YENEEA. The V end was cut by 8 bases, the J end by 4 bases, with 14 bases between. Here the CDR3 reads CASAGREGETQYF. The CDR3 bases are TGTGCCAGCGCGGGACGGGAAGGAGAGACCCAGTACTTC.

The CDR3 coding sequence is TGCGCCAGCAGAATCGGACCCCCTGAGGAGACCCAGTACTTC. As protein: CASRIGPPEETQYF. The V and J genes are TRBV5-1 and TRBJ2-5; D call uncertain. The CDR3 consists of 14 residues. V was shortened by 5 bases and J by 5 bases, with 16 bases between the two germline ends. Germline CDR1 and CDR2: SGHRS and YFSETQ. The full variable domain, with the rest looked up from reference TRBV5-1 and TRBJ2-5, is KAGVTQTPRYLIKTRGQQVTLSCSPISGHRSVSWYQQTPGQGLQFLFEYFSETQRNKGNFPGRFSGRQFSNSRSEMNVSTLELGDSALYLCASRIGPPEETQYFGPGTRLLVL.

V and J are TRBV29-1 and TRBJ2-3; D unclear. The CDR3 is 10 residues long. With 5 bases removed from V and 3 bases from J, the gap between germline ends came to 3 bases. The germline CDR1 and CDR2 sequences are SQVTM and ANQGSEA. The CDR3 DNA sequence: TGCAGCGTTAGGACAGATACGCAGTATTTT. Translation gives CSVRTDTQYF.

This clone was counted a single time. The J gene is TRBJ1-5, the V gene TRBV10-3; D perhaps matches TRBD1 (6 bases). Germline CDR1 and CDR2: ENHRY and SYGVKD. V gave up 3 bases and J gave up 4 bases, with 10 bases separating them. This CDR3 region has 14 residues. The CDR3 DNA reads TGTGCCATCAGTGATGGCAGGGGTAATCAGCCCCAGCATTTT. Protein: CAISDGRGNQPQHF.

This clone occurred once. The gene calls are TRBV5-4 and TRBJ2-5; D gene ambiguous. Per germline, CDR1 SGHNT and CDR2 YYREEE (reference sequence). CDR3 length equals 16 residues. Trimming removed 2 bases from V and 5 bases from J, with 19 bases in between. CDR3 amino acids: CASSFKALRGSETQYF. Here the CDR3 DNA reads TGTGCCAGCAGCTTTAAGGCCCTCCGAGGAAGCGAGACCCAGTACTTC.

This clone has a handful of counts. This chain links TRBV2 with TRBJ1-6; D remains unclear. The CDR3 has 12 residues. Germline V gives CDR1 SNHLY, CDR2 FYNNEI. Trimming removed 9 bases at V and 7 bases at J, with 10 bases between. The CDR3 DNA follows: TGTGCCAGTAGGCGCGAGAATTCACCCCTCCACTTT. The encoded protein is CASRRENSPLHF.

V gene TRBV5-5 combines with J gene TRBJ1-5, with a tentative D call TRBD1 (6 bases). The germline CDR1 and CDR2 sequences are SGHKS and YYEKEE (reference sequence). The length of the CDR3 is 16 residues. V dropped 4 bases and J dropped 0 bases, with 14 bases sitting between them. Written as DNA, the CDR3 is TGTGCCAGCAGCCCGGACAGCGAATATAGCAATCAGCCCCAGCATTTT. Protein product: CASSPDSEYSNQPQHF.

The chain is built from TRBV30 and TRBJ1-2; 9 bases are a match to TRBD1. The germline gives CDR1 GTSNPN, CDR2 SVGIG (reference sequence). This CDR3 spans 12 amino acids. V shed 5 bases and J 5 bases; nucleotides not matched to a gene: 3. CDR3 residues: CAWSGTGYGYTF. In nucleotides, the CDR3 is TGTGCCTGGTCCGGGACAGGGTATGGCTACACCTTC.

V and J are TRBV5-1 and TRBJ2-5; the D is unclear. The CDR3 extends over 14 amino acids. Germline assignment: CDR1 SGHRS and CDR2 YFSETQ. V was pared by 0 bases and J by 11 bases, with 17 bases between. CDR3 residues: CASSLDGWASQQYF. The CDR3 DNA sequence: TGCGCCAGCAGCTTGGACGGATGGGCCTCTCAGCAGTACTTC.

V gene TRBV11-2 combines with J gene TRBJ2-7; TRBD2 agrees at 11 bases. The CDR3 totals 15 residues. Germline V gives CDR1 SGHAT, CDR2 FQNNGV. V was clipped by 5 bases and J by 1 base; unmatched bases: 4. Written as DNA, the CDR3 is TGTGCCAGCAGCCGCTTAGCGGGGGGGTCCTACGAGCAGTACTTC. Translation gives CASSRLAGGSYEQYF.

The chain links TRBV5-5 to TRBJ2-7; D gene ambiguous. The V gene's germline CDR1 is SGHKS and CDR2 YYEKEE (reference sequence). This CDR3 comprises 15 residues. V was shortened by 3 bases and J by 2 bases, with 15 bases between the two germline ends. This chain's CDR3 is CASSSSVGEAYEQYF. The CDR3 DNA reads TGTGCCAGCAGCTCATCTGTTGGGGAAGCCTACGAGCAGTACTTC.

This clone was counted only a few times. CDR3 nucleotides: TGTGCCACCCGGCAGGAGGCAGGGGAATTCTATGGCTACACCTTC. It is translated as CATRQEAGEFYGYTF. J is TRBJ1-2 and V is TRBV2; TRBD1 is a possible D gene (6 bases). The germline V and J ends were trimmed by 10 bases and 4 bases, with 22 bases remaining between them. CDR1 is SNHLY, CDR2 FYNNEI, per germline. CDR3 size: 15 residues.

The CDR3 loop is CASSYSGTGYTGELFF. The CDR3, as DNA: TGTGCCAGCAGTTACTCAGGGACAGGTTACACCGGGGAGCTGTTTTTT. J is TRBJ2-2 and V is TRBV6-5, with 8 nucleotides matching TRBD1. The CDR3 is 16 residues long. Unmatched junction bases numbered 3, after V lost 0 bases and J lost 3 bases. Germline V gives CDR1 MNHEY, CDR2 SVGAGI.

The genes are TRBV11-3 and TRBJ2-5, with D unclear. This CDR3 region has 15 residues. Germline CDR1 is SGHNT and CDR2 is YENEEA. V dropped 1 base and J dropped 0 bases, with 9 bases sitting between them. The CDR3 DNA reads as TGTGCCAGCAGCTTAGGGGGTAGTAACCAAGAGACCCAGTACTTC. Its protein is CASSLGGSNQETQYF.

The genes are TRBV6-5 and TRBJ1-2; D remains unclear. Germline lookup yields CDR1 MNHEY and CDR2 SVGAGI. V lost 0 bases and J 7 bases, leaving 9 bases between the germline ends. There are 13 residues in the CDR3. The chain's CDR3 is CASSYSSPTGYTF. The CDR3 DNA reads TGTGCCAGCAGTTACTCGAGCCCCACTGGCTACACCTTC.

The V and J genes are TRBV15 and TRBJ2-7; no clear D. This CDR3 contains 13 residues. The V end was cut by 0 bases, the J end by 3 bases, with 6 bases between. Germline CDR1 is LNHNV and CDR2 is YYDKDF (reference sequence). CDR3 loop: CATSRDRDYEQYF. CDR3 coding DNA: TGTGCCACCAGCAGAGACCGAGACTACGAGCAGTACTTC.

The J gene is TRBJ2-2, the V gene TRBV7-8, with TRBD1 identical over 10 bases. J was trimmed by 4 bases and V by 2 bases; bases with no gene match: 4. Germline CDR1 reads SGHVS; CDR2 reads FQNEAQ. The CDR3 has 16 amino acids. The CDR3 sequence is CASSLRTGGGTGELFF. The CDR3 DNA reads TGTGCCAGCAGCTTAAGGACAGGGGGGGGCACCGGGGAGCTGTTTTTT.

This chain uses TRBV28 with TRBJ2-3; D is unclear. Per germline, CDR1 MDHEN and CDR2 SYDVKM. Trimming shortened V by 4 bases and J by 4 bases, and 15 bases separated the two germline ends. This CDR3 has 15 residues. The CDR3 DNA follows: TGTGCCAGCAGTTCCTACTCCCGTGGGGCAGATACGCAGTATTTT. It translates to CASSSYSRGADTQYF.